Following are 27 T cell receptor beta chains from one sample sequenced in a study of cytomegalovirus exposure and HLA in healthy donors. TCRdb's copy holds only in-frame clones and misses some; the assay was immunoSEQ multiplex PCR. The sample holds more than 95,000 clones, around 94% seen once. Sequencing was carried out using PBMCs. These receptor sequences come from a woman younger than 35 in good health and CMV-seronegative.

The chain links TRBV7-9 to TRBJ2-2; D possibly corresponds to TRBD1 (6 bases). V gave up 6 bases and J gave up 3 bases, with 11 bases separating them. The germline V gene has CDR1 SEHNR and CDR2 FQNEAQ (reference sequence). There are 14 residues in the CDR3. This CDR3 reads CASRQGYDTGELFF. For the CDR3, the DNA is TGTGCCAGCAGACAGGGATACGACACCGGGGAGCTGTTTTTT.

The chain uses TRBV7-2 and TRBJ2-1, with 7 nucleotides matching TRBD2. CDR1 SGHTA and CDR2 FQGNSA come from the germline V gene. This CDR3 region has 13 residues. V was pared by 4 bases and J by 5 bases, with 2 bases of the junction left unmatched. In DNA, the CDR3 is TGTGCCAGCAGCTGGGACTACAACAATGAGCAGTTCTTC. It codes for CASSWDYNNEQFF.

The rearrangement links TRBV2 to TRBJ1-4; D gene ambiguous. This CDR3 has 15 residues. CDR1 is SNHLY, CDR2 FYNNEI, per germline. V was trimmed by 0 bases and J by 4 bases, leaving 9 bases between them. The CDR3 sequence: CASSEAAGDNEKLFF. The CDR3, as DNA: TGTGCCAGCAGTGAAGCGGCGGGAGATAATGAAAAACTGTTTTTT.

This chain joins TRBV10-3 and TRBJ2-7; 10 nucleotides align to TRBD1. Germline V gene lookup returns CDR1 ENHRY and CDR2 SYGVKD. The CDR3 is made up of 14 amino acids. Trimming cost V 10 bases and J 6 bases; bases outside gene matches: 12. Here the CDR3 DNA reads TGTGCCAGTAGTAGGACAGGGGGGACCTTCGAGCAGTACTTC. Protein: CASSRTGGTFEQYF.

The rearrangement links TRBV21-1 to TRBJ2-3; the tabulated D call, TRBD2, remains unverified against the DNA. TRBV21-1 is tagged as a pseudogene. The CDR3 is 16 amino acids. The CDR3, as DNA: TGTGCCAGCAACCCAAGCGAGCTCGAGAGCACAGATACGCAGTATTTT. Translation: CASNPSELESTDTQYF.

The chain recombines TRBV19 with TRBJ1-4; tentative D call: TRBD1 (5 bases). CDR1 LNHDA and CDR2 SQIVND come from the germline V gene (reference sequence). Trimming removed 9 bases at V and 6 bases at J, with 20 bases between. This CDR3 comprises 15 residues. CDR3 in DNA: TGTGCCAGCGCCATTCCGAGAATAGGGGATGAAAAACTGTTTTTT. It specifies CASAIPRIGDEKLFF.

V is TRBV11-2 and J is TRBJ2-5; D uncertain. Germline V gene data show CDR1 as SGHAT and CDR2 as FQNNGV. V lost 1 base and J lost 1, with 7 bases in between. The CDR3 has 14 amino acids. The CDR3 loop reads CASSLGAGQETQYF. The CDR3 DNA follows: TGTGCCAGCAGCTTAGGGGCAGGCCAAGAGACCCAGTACTTC.

The CDR3, as DNA: TGTGCCAGCAGCTTCAGCGGGAGACAAGAGACCCAGTACTTC. Protein sequence: CASSFSGRQETQYF. This chain links TRBV7-6 with TRBJ2-5; 8 nucleotides line up with TRBD2. The CDR3 is made up of 14 amino acids. V shed 3 bases, J shed 2 bases, and the junction held 2 bases outside the gene matches. CDR1 is SGHVS, CDR2 FNYEAQ, per germline.

The chain combines TRBV6-1 with TRBJ2-3, with TRBD2 matching 11 bases. Germline CDR1 reads MNHNS; CDR2 reads SASEGT. V shed 2 bases, J shed 4 bases, and the junction held 2 bases outside the gene matches. The CDR3 is 15 amino acids. The CDR3 nucleotides read TGTGCCAGCAGTGAAAGTAGCGGGGGGGCAGATACGCAGTATTTT. This translates into CASSESSGGADTQYF.

The chain carries TRBV7-3 and TRBJ1-1; 10 bases line up with TRBD1. This CDR3 is built from 13 residues. Per the germline V gene, CDR1 is SGHTA and CDR2 is FQGTGA. J was trimmed by 5 bases and V by 5 bases; bases with no gene match: 2. The CDR3 DNA is TGTGCCAGCAGCCGACAGGGGGCAACTGAAGCTTTCTTT. Amino acid sequence: CASSRQGATEAFF. The full variable domain, in which reference TRBV7-3 and TRBJ1-1 provide the parts outside the CDR3, is GAGVSQTPSNKVTEKGKYVELRCDPISGHTALYWYRQSLGQGPEFLIYFQGTGAADDSGLPNDRFFAVRPEGSVSTLKIQRTERGDSAVYLCASSRQGATEAFFGQGTRLTVV.

The chain has TRBV5-6 and TRBJ2-5; TRBD1 aligns across 11 bases. Looked up from germline, CDR1 is SGHDT and CDR2 is YYEEEE. J lost 5 bases, V lost 6 bases, and 12 bases had no gene match. The length of the CDR3 is 16 residues. CDR3 amino acids: CASTAWRTGGGETQYF. The CDR3 nucleotides are TGTGCCAGCACCGCTTGGAGGACAGGGGGCGGTGAGACCCAGTACTTC.

The chain uses TRBV5-5 and TRBJ1-1, with D possibly matching TRBD1 (6 bases). CDR1 and CDR2 (germline): SGHKS, YYEKEE (reference sequence). The ends were cut back, 1 base at V and 3 bases at J, with 10 bases in the middle. The CDR3 covers 14 residues. The CDR3 is CASSLWGRDTEAFF. In nucleotides, the CDR3 is TGTGCCAGCAGCTTGTGGGGGCGGGACACTGAAGCTTTCTTT.

The chain links TRBV6-4 to TRBJ2-7; no firm D call. The CDR3 runs to 13 residues. V was pared by 3 bases and J by 3 bases, with 9 bases between. Germline V gene lookup returns CDR1 MRHNA and CDR2 SNTAGT. Here the CDR3 reads CASSEELGYEQYF. CDR3 nucleotide sequence: TGTGCCAGCAGTGAGGAGTTGGGCTACGAGCAGTACTTC.

This clone appeared a few times. V is TRBV11-3 and J is TRBJ2-3; D remains unclear. Trimming took off 4 bases at V and 2 bases at J, with 10 bases between the two ends. Germline V gene sequence: CDR1 SGHNT, CDR2 YENEEA. CDR3 length equals 14 residues. CDR3 coding DNA: TGTGCCAGCAGCTCCGTCGCTAACACAGATACGCAGTATTTT. Encoded protein: CASSSVANTDTQYF.

The chain combines TRBV6-5 with TRBJ1-1; D may be TRBD1 (6 bases). This CDR3 region has 14 residues. V was shortened by 2 bases and J by 4 bases, with 11 bases between the two germline ends. Germline-derived CDR1 and CDR2 are MNHEY and SVGAGI. The CDR3 sequence: CASSYGEGGTEAFF. The CDR3 nucleotides read TGTGCCAGCAGTTACGGGGAGGGGGGCACTGAAGCTTTCTTT.

The rearrangement uses TRBV5-8 and TRBJ1-1; D may be TRBD1 (5 bases). The V gene lost 1 base and the J gene lost 4 bases, with 14 bases spanning the gap. The CDR3 runs 15 residues. Germline lookup yields CDR1 SGHTS and CDR2 YDEGEE. CDR3 region: CASSLTTGSGTEAFF. The CDR3 DNA is TGTGCCAGCAGCTTGACCACAGGTTCGGGCACTGAAGCTTTCTTT.

This clone appeared once. The CDR3 reads CASSSGDTGELFF. CDR3 coding DNA: TGCGCCAGCAGCTCCGGGGACACCGGGGAGCTGTTTTTT. This rearrangement joins TRBV5-1 to TRBJ2-2; D may be TRBD2 (5 bases). CDR1 is SGHRS, CDR2 YFSETQ, per germline. The CDR3 sequence is 13 residues long. The V end lost 3 bases, the J end lost 3 bases, and 6 bases lay between the germline ends.

This rearrangement joins TRBV7-2 to TRBJ1-4; perhaps TRBD1 as D (5 bases). Trimming cost V 5 bases and J 7 bases, with 14 bases left between them. The CDR3 sequence is 14 residues long. Per the germline V gene, CDR1 is SGHTA and CDR2 is FQGNSA. The CDR3 nucleotides are TGTGCCAGCAGCACCAGGGCGTCGAGTGAAAAACTGTTTTTT. Protein: CASSTRASSEKLFF.

This chain links TRBV27 with TRBJ1-2; a weak D match, TRBD1 (5 bases). This CDR3 is built from 14 residues. Trimming took off 9 bases at V and 6 bases at J, with 20 bases between the two ends. Per the germline V gene, CDR1 is MNHEY and CDR2 is SMNVEV (reference sequence). The CDR3 here is CASTMAGGMHGYTF. The CDR3 DNA sequence: TGTGCCAGTACCATGGCGGGGGGGATGCATGGCTACACCTTC.

The rearrangement joins TRBV9 to TRBJ1-2; a weak D match, TRBD1 (6 bases). The germline gives CDR1 SGDLS, CDR2 YYNGEE. V was clipped by 5 bases and J by 7 bases, with 21 bases between them. The CDR3 consists of 15 residues. The CDR3 region has the DNA TGTGCCAGCAGTTTCCTGACCGGGGGGGCCGCTGGCTACACCTTC. Amino acid sequence: CASSFLTGGAAGYTF. The full variable domain, completed using reference TRBV9 and TRBJ1-2, is DSGVTQTPKHLITATGQRVTLRCSPRSGDLSVYWYQQSLDQGLQFLIQYYNGEERAKGNILERFSAQQFPDLHSELNLSSLELGDSALYFCASSFLTGGAAGYTFGSGTRLTVV.

This rearrangement joins TRBV5-1 to TRBJ2-5, with TRBD1 as a possible D gene (5 bases). This CDR3 comprises 17 residues. V lost 0 bases to trimming and J lost 0 bases, with 15 bases between them. Germline V gene lookup returns CDR1 SGHRS and CDR2 YFSETQ. In DNA, the CDR3 is TGCGCCAGCAGCTTGGTGTCTGGACACGGGCACCAAGAGACCCAGTACTTC. Translated, it gives CASSLVSGHGHQETQYF.

The chain couples TRBV7-6 to TRBJ2-1, with 12 bases identical to TRBD2. This CDR3 is built from 18 residues. Germline V gene sequence: CDR1 SGHVS, CDR2 FNYEAQ. Germline trimming cut 0 bases from V and 4 bases from J; bases unmatched to any gene: 7. The CDR3 here is CASSLALAGGRPYNEQFF. The CDR3 coding sequence is TGTGCCAGCAGCTTAGCACTAGCGGGAGGTCGACCTTACAATGAGCAGTTCTTC.

This clone was observed once. V usage is TRBV27 and J usage is TRBJ1-2; D is unclear. V lost 6 bases and J lost 8, with 13 bases in between. Looked up from germline, CDR1 is MNHEY and CDR2 is SMNVEV (reference sequence). CDR3 size: 12 residues. The CDR3 sequence is CASRDFRYGYTF. Written as DNA, the CDR3 is TGTGCCAGCAGGGACTTTCGATACGGCTACACCTTC.

The chain is built from TRBV10-1 and TRBJ2-7; TRBD1 agrees at 7 bases. CDR1 and CDR2 (germline): WNHNN, SYGVQD (reference sequence). V shed 5 bases, J shed 0 bases, and the junction held 4 bases outside the gene matches. This CDR3 comprises 14 residues. CDR3 DNA: TGCGCCAGCAGTCGGGACAGCAGCTCCTACGAGCAGTACTTC. Translating it yields CASSRDSSSYEQYF.

The chain is built from TRBV5-4 and TRBJ2-1, with a weak D call TRBD1 (6 bases). The length of the CDR3 is 14 residues. V lost 1 base and J 7 bases, leaving 12 bases between the germline ends. Looked up from germline, CDR1 is SGHNT and CDR2 is YYREEE (reference sequence). As DNA, the CDR3 is TGTGCCAGCAGCTTGAATTTAGGGGGAAATGAGCAGTTCTTC. It encodes CASSLNLGGNEQFF.

The chain has TRBV4-2 and TRBJ2-7; D remains unclear. This CDR3 is built from 13 residues. V was clipped by 4 bases and J by 5 bases, with 12 bases between them. Germline V CDR1 and CDR2: LGHNA, YNFKEQ. The CDR3 region is CASSRTEVDEQYF. In nucleotides, the CDR3 is TGTGCCAGCAGCCGTACAGAAGTAGACGAGCAGTACTTC.

The genes are TRBV9 and TRBJ2-7; TRBD2 is a possible D gene (6 bases). The length of the CDR3 is 14 residues. Deletions cut 6 bases from V and 2 bases from J, with 15 bases between. Germline V gene lookup returns CDR1 SGDLS and CDR2 YYNGEE. The DNA for the CDR3 is TGTGCCAGCACCCCTGGGGGGACCCCCTACGAGCAGTACTTC. Residues: CASTPGGTPYEQYF.